Below, one TCR beta chain is given with its context. These data are taken from a study of blood T cell repertoires in COVID-19. In the original processing: Estimated nucleated cell counts came from reference gene primer amplification. TCRdb's table, derived via immunoSEQ multiplex PCR, lists solely in-frame clones and lacks some. V, J and clone size are taken as reported in that table, and D and trimming were inferred from the DNA itself. The sample includes about 370,000 clones, 87% seen only once; the top ten take about 10%. V lost 3 bases and J 5 bases, leaving 9 bases between the germline ends. CDR1 and CDR2 from the germline V gene are KGHSH and LQKENI. This CDR3 has 13 residues.

This TCR was recovered from a woman in her 30s with COVID-19, enrolled during active disease. Specimen: peripheral blood. The J gene is TRBJ2-3, the V gene TRBV18; weak D call: TRBD2 (6 bases). In DNA form, the CDR3 reads TGTGCCAGCTCACCCCGACTAGGAGATACGCAGTATTTT. This translates into CASSPRLGDTQYF.